One and the same sample provided the 11 T cell receptor beta chains below, sequenced in a study of regulatory T cells in long-lasting Graves disease. Investigators prepared the TCR beta libraries by applying iRepertoire HTBI primers and Arm-PCR of CDR3 regions. Each CDR3 protein is one row after TCRdb ran MiXCR on the multiplex PCR reads. The data hold 380,000 or so distinct CDR3 sequences, with 16% observed a single time. The time point denotes: newly diagnosed GD, antithyroid drugs for less than 3 months. Extracted PBMC RNA gave rise to the TCR library. These data were likewise used in another study, on T cells in Graves' hyperthyroidism and ophthalmopathy.

Sequencing used peripheral blood mononuclear cells (PBMCs), obtained at new diagnosis, from a patient treated with antithyroid drugs. All receptors derive from a woman aged 18-30 years with Graves disease.

This chain joins TRBV19 and TRBJ1-6; possibly TRBD1 for D (5 bases). The V and J ends lost 1 base and 8 bases respectively, with 18 bases between them. CDR3 length: 17 residues. Germline V gene lookup returns CDR1 LNHDA and CDR2 SQIVND (reference sequence). The CDR3 DNA reads as TGTGCCAGTAGTATAGTGATGACAGCGGATAAGGATTCACCCCTCCACTTT. Its translation is CASSIVMTADKDSPLHF.

This clonotype was observed many times. The V gene is TRBV30, the J gene TRBJ1-1; 11 positions match TRBD1. CDR1 and CDR2 from the germline V gene are GTSNPN and SVGIG (reference sequence). CDR3 length: 17 residues. V trimming: 7 bases; J trimming: 0 bases; junction bases outside the gene matches: 13. In nucleotides, the CDR3 is TGTGCCTCAAAAAGCCCCCGGACAGGGGGCATGAACACTGAAGCTTTCTTT. It yields the protein CASKSPRTGGMNTEAFF.

This chain connects TRBV5-1 to TRBJ1-4, with D perhaps TRBD1 (6 bases). Germline V gene data show CDR1 as SGHRS and CDR2 as YFSETQ. This CDR3 has 15 residues. Trimming cost V 4 bases and J 5 bases, with 15 bases left between them. CDR3 residues: CASSTQTGFNEKLFF. The CDR3 DNA reads TGCGCCAGCAGCACCCAAACAGGGTTCAATGAAAAACTGTTTTTT. Full variable domain (missing parts from reference TRBV5-1 and TRBJ1-4): KAGVTQTPRYLIKTRGQQVTLSCSPISGHRSVSWYQQTPGQGLQFLFEYFSETQRNKGNFPGRFSGRQFSNSRSEMNVSTLELGDSALYLCASSTQTGFNEKLFFGSGTQLSVL.

The rearrangement uses TRBV20-1 and TRBJ2-5, with 9 bases fitting TRBD2. The CDR3 runs to 17 residues. V was clipped by 2 bases and J by 2 bases; unmatched bases: 12. CDR1 and CDR2 from the germline V gene are DFQATT and SNEGSKA (reference sequence). The CDR3 DNA is TGCAGTGCTAGACGTAGCGGGGGCCCCTCACCTCAAGAGACCCAGTACTTC. This translates into CSARRSGGPSPQETQYF.

This clonotype was seen a handful of times. The J gene is TRBJ2-3, the V gene TRBV30; 10 bases line up with TRBD2. The germline V gene has CDR1 GTSNPN and CDR2 SVGIG (reference sequence). This CDR3 spans 15 amino acids. Germline trimming cut 3 bases from V and 4 bases from J; bases unmatched to any gene: 7. The CDR3 sequence: CAWRAGTSAADTQYF. CDR3 coding DNA: TGTGCCTGGAGGGCTGGGACTAGCGCAGCAGATACGCAGTATTTT.

This clonotype occurred many times. One end of the junction does not line up with germline, which may come from a read error. V gene TRBV7-2 combines with J gene TRBJ2-7; 10 bases match TRBD1. This CDR3 comprises 14 residues. Germline CDR1 SGHTA, CDR2 FQGNSA. The CDR3 DNA follows: TGTGCCAGCACCGGACAGGGGGTGTCCTACGGGCAGTACTTC. Its protein product is CASTGQGVSYGQYF.

This clonotype turned up a few times. The rearrangement joins TRBV20-1 to TRBJ2-6, with D perhaps TRBD1 (6 bases). The length of the CDR3 is 16 residues. Between the trimmed V and J ends, which lost 1 base and 2 bases, there was a span of 12 bases. In germline, CDR1 is DFQATT, CDR2 SNEGSKA (reference sequence). As DNA, the CDR3 is TGCAGTGCTAGAGGGCTGGGGGCGACTGGGGCCAACGTCCTGACTTTC. Encoded protein: CSARGLGATGANVLTF.

This clonotype appeared many times. The V gene is TRBV7-2, the J gene TRBJ2-1; TRBD2 matches at 9 bases. CDR1 is SGHTA, CDR2 FQGNSA, per germline. This CDR3 has 17 amino acids. V shed 4 bases and J 5 bases; nucleotides not matched to a gene: 12. This chain's CDR3 is CASSSEGGGRVDNEQFF. The CDR3 DNA reads as TGTGCCAGCAGCTCCGAAGGAGGCGGGAGGGTGGACAATGAGCAGTTCTTC.

In its sample, this clonotype was seen many times. This sequence joins TRBV5-8 and TRBJ2-1; D tentatively fits TRBD1 or TRBD2 (5 bases each). Germline CDR1 SGHTS, CDR2 YDEGEE. Trimming stripped 3 bases from V and 12 bases from J, with 10 bases between. The CDR3 runs to 11 residues. The CDR3 is CASSWGSGQFF. In DNA form, the CDR3 reads TGTGCCAGCAGCTGGGGGTCGGGGCAGTTCTTC.

This clonotype was observed at least ten times. This chain uses TRBV3-1 with TRBJ2-1; maybe TRBD2 (5 bases). Between the trimmed V and J ends, which lost 1 base and 2 bases, there was a span of 12 bases. The CDR3 covers 16 residues. Germline loops: CDR1 LGHDT, CDR2 YNNKEL (reference sequence). This chain's CDR3 is CASSQVGRETYNEQFF. In nucleotides, the CDR3 is TGTGCCAGCAGCCAAGTGGGTCGGGAAACCTACAATGAGCAGTTCTTC.

This clonotype has ten or more counts. The chain employs TRBV20-1 and TRBJ2-1; the D is unclear. Trimming left V 2 bases short and J 0 bases short, with 14 bases between. Per the germline V gene, CDR1 is DFQATT and CDR2 is SNEGSKA (reference sequence). The CDR3 loop spans 16 amino acids. The CDR3 loop reads CSARPSDPSSYNEQFF. The CDR3 bases are TGCAGTGCTAGACCAAGCGACCCGAGCTCCTACAATGAGCAGTTCTTC.